Given below is one TCR beta chain in context. Per the original data handling: Estimation of nucleated cell counts relied on the amplification of reference gene primers. Using immunoSEQ multiplex PCR, the repertoire was profiled, and TCRdb retains in-frame clones only, with some absent. That table supplies the V and J calls and clone size; D and trimming were determined from the DNA. The sample contains a few hundred thousand clones, 84% of which appear only once. V shed 3 bases, J shed 2 bases, and the junction held 8 bases outside the gene matches. The germline CDR1 and CDR2 sequences are SGDLS and YYNGEE. CDR3 length equals 16 residues. Participants were aged roughly 18 to 90 years from about 25 US areas. This sample was taken from a study of blood T cell repertoires in COVID-19.

This TCR was sampled from a woman aged 40 to 55 who had recovered from COVID-19. This chain uses TRBV9 with TRBJ1-2; 9 positions match TRBD1. The material sequenced was PBMCs or T cells enriched from blood (not recorded which). CDR3: CASSADRGRVNYGYTF. The DNA of the CDR3 is TGTGCCAGCAGCGCGGACAGGGGAAGAGTAAACTATGGCTACACCTTC. Variable domain in full (rest from reference TRBV9 and TRBJ1-2): DSGVTQTPKHLITATGQRVTLRCSPRSGDLSVYWYQQSLDQGLQFLIQYYNGEERAKGNILERFSAQQFPDLHSELNLSSLELGDSALYFCASSADRGRVNYGYTFGSGTRLTVV.